One and the same sample provided the 24 T cell receptor beta chains below, sequenced in a study of T cell responses to AZD1222 COVID-19 vaccine. Assay used: immunoSEQ multiplex PCR; TCRdb lists only in-frame clones, some missing. The sample yields roughly 120,000 clones, roughly 89% seen once. The sequencing used peripheral blood, collected 28 days after the second AZD1222 dose. The source is an adult who received the AZD1222 COVID-19 vaccine.

V gene TRBV27 combines with J gene TRBJ2-5, with 12 bases identical to TRBD2. With V trimmed by 5 bases and J by 10 bases, 8 bases remained unmatched. CDR3 length equals 14 residues. Germline V gene lookup returns CDR1 MNHEY and CDR2 SMNVEV (reference sequence). The CDR3 DNA follows: TGTGCCAGCAGTCCCCTAGCGGGAGGGCAGGGCCAGTACTTC. Translation: CASSPLAGGQGQYF.

The chain carries TRBV28 and TRBJ1-2; a weak D match, TRBD1 (6 bases). Germline values: CDR1 MDHEN, CDR2 SYDVKM. Trimming stripped 2 bases from V and 5 bases from J, with 12 bases between. The CDR3 totals 14 residues. The CDR3 DNA reads TGTGCCAGCAGTTTAGGGCCAGGGGCATATGGCTACACCTTC. The encoded protein is CASSLGPGAYGYTF.

The CDR3 here is CASSLGIGSGHLNTEAFF. In nucleotides, the CDR3 is TGCGCCAGCAGCTTGGGTATCGGGTCGGGACATCTGAACACTGAAGCTTTCTTT. The genes are TRBV5-1 and TRBJ1-1; possibly TRBD1 for D (6 bases). The CDR3 covers 18 residues. Germline V lookup: CDR1 SGHRS, CDR2 YFSETQ. Trimming removed 0 bases from V and 0 bases from J, with 18 bases in between.

The chain links TRBV2 to TRBJ1-4; TRBD1 aligns across 8 bases. The germline V gene has CDR1 SNHLY and CDR2 FYNNEI. With 6 bases clipped from V and 0 bases from J, the junction kept 6 bases outside the gene matches. The CDR3 has 16 amino acids. The CDR3 reads CASRLTTGATNEKLFF. The CDR3 DNA follows: TGTGCCAGCAGGTTAACGACAGGGGCAACTAATGAAAAACTGTTTTTT.

The chain has TRBV6-5 and TRBJ1-6; D is perhaps TRBD1 (5 bases). V was cut by 6 bases and J by 8 bases, with 11 bases left in between. Germline V gene lookup returns CDR1 MNHEY and CDR2 SVGAGI. The CDR3 covers 13 residues. The CDR3 reads CASSRQGDSPLHF. In DNA form, the CDR3 reads TGTGCCAGCAGCCGGCAGGGAGATTCACCCCTCCACTTT.

The CDR3 sequence is CASSTRTQPEQYF. The CDR3 coding sequence is TGTGCCAGCAGCACGAGGACACAGCCCGAGCAGTACTTC. The gene calls are TRBV21-1 and TRBJ2-7; the table's D call TRBD1 went unverified against the DNA. TRBV21-1 is classified as a pseudogene. The length of the CDR3 is 13 residues.

This chain joins TRBV7-9 and TRBJ1-1; D unclear. The CDR3 sequence is 13 residues long. The V end was cut by 8 bases, the J end by 6 bases, with 16 bases between. Germline V gene data show CDR1 as SEHNR and CDR2 as FQNEAQ (reference sequence). Written as DNA, the CDR3 is TGTGCCAGCTGTGAGGGAAGCGGGCCTGAAGCTTTCTTT. Its translation is CASCEGSGPEAFF. The whole variable domain, remainder taken from reference TRBV7-9 and TRBJ1-1, is DTGVSQNPRHKITKRGQNVTFRCDPISEHNRLYWYRQTLGQGPEFLTYFQNEAQLEKSRLLSDRFSAERPKGSFSTLEIQRTEQGDSAMYLCASCEGSGPEAFFGQGTRLTVV.

The table lists this clone with a count of one. This chain joins TRBV29-1 and TRBJ2-1; 8 nucleotides match TRBD2. The J segment lost 3 bases and the V segment lost 3 bases, leaving 4 bases of the junction unmatched. Germline loops: CDR1 SQVTM, CDR2 ANQGSEA. This CDR3 has 14 amino acids. The DNA for the CDR3 is TGCAGCGTTGATAGCGGGGTTTACTACAATGAGCAGTTCTTC. Translated: CSVDSGVYYNEQFF.

This clone was counted only a few times. This chain connects TRBV5-4 to TRBJ2-7; a possible D gene is TRBD1 (5 bases). Germline CDR1 and CDR2: SGHNT and YYREEE (reference sequence). The CDR3 has 13 residues. V was clipped by 4 bases and J by 2 bases, with 10 bases between them. CDR3 nucleotide sequence: TGTGCCAGCAGCGTCCAGGGTCCCTACGAGCAGTACTTC. Its protein is CASSVQGPYEQYF.

CDR3 region: CASSSSGTEAFF. As DNA, the CDR3 is TGTGCCAGCAGCTCCTCAGGGACTGAAGCTTTCTTT. The chain combines TRBV11-3 with TRBJ1-1, with D perhaps matching TRBD1 (5 bases). This CDR3 comprises 12 residues. V lost 4 bases and J 5 bases, leaving 8 bases between the germline ends. From germline, CDR1 is SGHNT and CDR2 YENEEA.

The chain carries TRBV5-4 and TRBJ2-2; D unresolved. The CDR3 spans 16 residues. Germline loops: CDR1 SGHNT, CDR2 YYREEE (reference sequence). Trimming stripped 0 bases from V and 0 bases from J, with 9 bases between. The CDR3 loop reads CASSLALGTNTGELFF. The CDR3 DNA sequence: TGTGCCAGCAGCTTGGCCTTAGGAACGAACACCGGGGAGCTGTTTTTT.

This chain joins TRBV11-3 and TRBJ1-1; D is uncertain. The CDR3 is made up of 12 amino acids. Trimming left V 4 bases short and J 0 bases short, with 3 bases between. CDR1 SGHNT and CDR2 YENEEA come from the germline V gene. CDR3 region: CASSSVNTEAFF. CDR3 DNA: TGTGCCAGCAGCTCTGTGAACACTGAAGCTTTCTTT.

The chain has TRBV28 and TRBJ2-5; D possibly matches TRBD1 or TRBD2 (7 bases each). Per germline, CDR1 MDHEN and CDR2 SYDVKM. This CDR3 region has 15 residues. V was shortened by 6 bases and J by 3 bases, with 17 bases between the two germline ends. The CDR3 here is CASSHPGGGKETQYF. The DNA of the CDR3 is TGTGCCAGCAGCCACCCAGGGGGGGGAAAAGAGACCCAGTACTTC.

This chain links TRBV5-1 with TRBJ2-7; 8 bases align to TRBD1. CDR1 is SGHRS and CDR2 is YFSETQ in the germline V gene. The ends lost 4 bases at V and 9 bases at J; junction bases unmatched: 9. The CDR3 contains 13 residues. The CDR3 reads CASSDQDRGWQYF. The CDR3 DNA reads as TGCGCCAGCAGCGACCAAGACAGGGGTTGGCAGTACTTC.

The chain recombines TRBV29-1 with TRBJ1-1; a weak D match, TRBD1 (6 bases). CDR1 and CDR2 from the germline V gene are SQVTM and ANQGSEA. Trimming shortened V by 7 bases and J by 10 bases, and 16 bases separated the two germline ends. This CDR3 is built from 11 residues. The CDR3 here is CSASYREGAFF. CDR3 nucleotide sequence: TGCAGCGCCAGTTACAGGGAAGGAGCTTTCTTT.

This chain joins TRBV10-3 and TRBJ2-7; TRBD2 aligns across 9 bases. The V segment lost 11 bases and the J segment 1 base; nucleotides outside the gene matches: 9. CDR3 length: 14 amino acids. Germline V gene data show CDR1 as ENHRY and CDR2 as SYGVKD. This CDR3 reads CAGREGAGSYEQYF. CDR3 DNA: TGTGCCGGGCGGGAGGGGGCAGGATCCTACGAGCAGTACTTC.

This chain connects TRBV11-3 to TRBJ1-1; no firm D call. Trimming cost V 5 bases and J 3 bases, with 10 bases left between them. The germline gives CDR1 SGHNT, CDR2 YENEEA. The CDR3 covers 13 residues. This CDR3 is CASSLSGDTEAFF. For the CDR3, the DNA is TGTGCCAGCAGCCTGTCTGGGGACACTGAAGCTTTCTTT.

The chain has TRBV28 and TRBJ2-7, with a weak D call TRBD1 (6 bases). Germline V lookup: CDR1 MDHEN, CDR2 SYDVKM. The CDR3 consists of 13 residues. Trimming took off 8 bases at V and 2 bases at J, with 13 bases between the two ends. This CDR3 reads CASSGQGPYEQYF. The CDR3 coding sequence is TGTGCCAGCTCGGGCCAGGGGCCCTACGAGCAGTACTTC.

J is TRBJ1-5 and V is TRBV5-1, with D possibly being TRBD1 (6 bases). The CDR3 runs to 15 residues. The V and J ends lost 0 bases and 6 bases respectively, with 13 bases between them. CDR1 is SGHRS and CDR2 is YFSETQ in the germline V gene. The CDR3 region has the DNA TGCGCCAGCAGCTTGGGCACAGGGATGAGTCAGCCCCAGCATTTT. This encodes CASSLGTGMSQPQHF.

The chain joins TRBV5-4 to TRBJ2-1; 9 positions match TRBD2. The germline V gene encodes CDR1 SGHNT and CDR2 YYREEE (reference sequence). V trimming: 6 bases; J trimming: 5 bases; junction bases outside the gene matches: 12. The CDR3 spans 16 residues. CDR3 amino acids: CASTFLSGGLNNEQFF. The CDR3, as DNA: TGTGCCAGCACCTTCCTTAGCGGGGGATTAAACAATGAGCAGTTCTTC. Filled out from reference TRBV5-4 and TRBJ2-1, the complete variable domain reads ETGVTQSPTHLIKTRGQQVTLRCSSQSGHNTVSWYQQALGQGPQFIFQYYREEENGRGNFPPRFSGLQFPNYSSELNVNALELDDSALYLCASTFLSGGLNNEQFFGPGTRLTVL.

The genes are TRBV30 and TRBJ2-7; D is possibly TRBD2 (6 bases). Trimming took off 3 bases at V and 6 bases at J, with 24 bases between the two ends. CDR1 is GTSNPN and CDR2 is SVGIG in the germline V gene (reference sequence). The CDR3 has 16 residues. CDR3 nucleotide sequence: TGTGCCTGGAGGCCACCGGGACTCCTCGCGGTAGCCGAGCAGTACTTC. It encodes CAWRPPGLLAVAEQYF. Using reference TRBV30 and TRBJ2-7 for the parts outside the CDR3, the full variable domain is SQTIHQWPATLVQPVGSPLSLECTVEGTSNPNLYWYRQAAGRGLQLLFYSVGIGQISSEVPQNLSASRPQDRQFILSSKKLLLSDSGFYLCAWRPPGLLAVAEQYFGPGTRLTVT.

This sequence joins TRBV5-4 and TRBJ1-6; D might be TRBD1 (6 bases). CDR1 and CDR2 from the germline V gene are SGHNT and YYREEE (reference sequence). The germline V and J ends were trimmed by 0 bases and 8 bases, with 15 bases remaining between them. The CDR3 contains 16 residues. This chain's CDR3 is CASSLGLRGAYSPLHF. Here the CDR3 DNA reads TGTGCCAGCAGCTTGGGGCTGCGGGGGGCTTATTCACCCCTCCACTTT.

This chain links TRBV27 with TRBJ1-1, with D perhaps matching TRBD1 (6 bases). The CDR3 runs 16 residues. Germline V gene data show CDR1 as MNHEY and CDR2 as SMNVEV (reference sequence). Trimming pared 5 bases from V and 0 bases from J, leaving 16 bases between. This CDR3 reads CASSPLGGPMNTEAFF. The CDR3 DNA is TGTGCCAGCAGTCCCCTCGGGGGCCCAATGAACACTGAAGCTTTCTTT.

The rearrangement uses TRBV13 and TRBJ1-4; 7 nucleotides line up with TRBD1. Germline V gene sequence: CDR1 PRHDT, CDR2 FYEKMQ (reference sequence). The CDR3 consists of 14 residues. With V trimmed by 6 bases and J by 4 bases, 5 bases remained unmatched. This CDR3 reads CASSSGTVNEKLFF. The CDR3 DNA reads TGTGCCAGCAGTTCCGGGACAGTTAATGAAAAACTGTTTTTT. Looking up the rest from reference TRBV13 and TRBJ1-4 gives the full variable domain: AAGVIQSPRHLIKEKRETATLKCYPIPRHDTVYWYQQGPGQDPQFLISFYEKMQSDKGSIPDRFSAQQFSDYHSELNMSSLELGDSALYFCASSSGTVNEKLFFGSGTQLSVL.